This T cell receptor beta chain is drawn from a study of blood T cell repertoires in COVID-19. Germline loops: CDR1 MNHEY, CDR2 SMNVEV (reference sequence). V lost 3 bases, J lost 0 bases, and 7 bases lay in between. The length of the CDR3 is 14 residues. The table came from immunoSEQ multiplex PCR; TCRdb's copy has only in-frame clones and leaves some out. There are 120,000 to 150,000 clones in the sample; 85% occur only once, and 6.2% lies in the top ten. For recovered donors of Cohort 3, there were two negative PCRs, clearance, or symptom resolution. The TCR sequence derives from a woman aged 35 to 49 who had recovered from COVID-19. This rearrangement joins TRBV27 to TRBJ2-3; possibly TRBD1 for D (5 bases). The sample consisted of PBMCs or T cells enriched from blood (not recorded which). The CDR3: CASSFQGSTDTQYF. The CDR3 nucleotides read TGTGCCAGCAGTTTTCAGGGAAGCACAGATACGCAGTATTTT.